This paragraph reports one T cell receptor beta chain. The antigen is unknown. The source of the sample is a study of cytotoxic CD8 clonotypes in ibrutinib-treated CLL. This CDR3 region has 15 residues. J was trimmed by 10 bases and V by 3 bases; bases with no gene match: 9. Germline V gene lookup returns CDR1 SGHRS and CDR2 YFSETQ. TCRdb's copy holds only in-frame clones and misses some; the assay was immunoSEQ multiplex PCR. The sample carries roughly 180,000 clones, approximately 80% recorded once. Study results and caveats: The public clonotypes identified were infrequent and showed contraction or stability on treatment.

The TCR originated in a human donor with chronic lymphocytic leukemia. V and J are TRBV5-1 and TRBJ1-4, with 10 positions matching TRBD1. This specimen was PBMCs, taken after 24 months of ibrutinib treatment. For the CDR3, the DNA is TGCGCCAGCAGCTGGGAAGGGACAGGGGAGACAAAACTGTTTTTT. It is translated as CASSWEGTGETKLFF.